Below are 21 T cell receptor beta chains sequenced from a single sample in a study of blood T cell repertoires in COVID-19. Profiling relied on immunoSEQ multiplex PCR, and the TCRdb table lists in-frame clones only, not all of them. Of about 400,000 clones in the sample, roughly 90% are singletons; the top ten hold about 1.7%. Specimen: PBMCs or T cells enriched from blood (not recorded which). These receptor sequences come from a woman aged 30 to 39 who had recovered from COVID-19.

Concerning this clone itself: The sample carries other DNA sequences with the same CDR3. The rearrangement uses TRBV18 and TRBJ1-2; 7 nucleotides agree with TRBD1. The germline gives CDR1 KGHSH, CDR2 LQKENI. The V gene end was trimmed by 3 bases and the J gene end by 6 bases; junction bases not matched to a gene: 4. The CDR3 totals 13 residues. CDR3: CASSPRQGDGYTF. CDR3 sequence (DNA): TGTGCCAGCTCACCCCGACAGGGCGATGGCTACACCTTC.

The chain couples TRBV28 to TRBJ2-7, with TRBD2 identical over 10 bases. The CDR3 loop spans 14 amino acids. Germline V gene sequence: CDR1 MDHEN, CDR2 SYDVKM. V shed 8 bases and J 2 bases; nucleotides not matched to a gene: 6. For the CDR3, the DNA is TGTGCCAGCGGTGATCTAGCGGGAGCCTACGAGCAGTACTTC. It specifies CASGDLAGAYEQYF.

The genes are TRBV5-4 and TRBJ2-5, with D tentatively TRBD1 (6 bases). Germline V lookup: CDR1 SGHNT, CDR2 YYREEE (reference sequence). The CDR3 runs 13 residues. V lost 4 bases to trimming and J lost 1 base, with 8 bases between them. The CDR3 loop is CASSETGQETQYF. CDR3 in DNA: TGTGCCAGCAGCGAGACAGGCCAAGAGACCCAGTACTTC.

This chain uses TRBV7-9 with TRBJ2-2; D gene unclear. The CDR3 sequence is 12 residues long. Trimming removed 8 bases from V and 5 bases from J, with 9 bases in between. CDR1 is SEHNR and CDR2 is FQNEAQ in the germline V gene (reference sequence). In DNA form, the CDR3 reads TGTGCCAGCCCCACCGGGACCGGGGAGCTGTTTTTT. Translation gives CASPTGTGELFF.

The chain carries TRBV7-3 and TRBJ1-2; 10 bases agree with TRBD1. V lost 5 bases to trimming and J lost 7 bases; unmatched junction nucleotides: 25. The CDR3 length is 20 residues. Germline CDR1 SGHTA, CDR2 FQGTGA. Here the CDR3 reads CASSDNGRGTGEYPILGYTF. DNA for the CDR3: TGTGCCAGCAGCGACAACGGGAGGGGGACAGGGGAGTACCCGATCCTTGGCTACACCTTC. The full variable domain, with the rest looked up from reference TRBV7-3 and TRBJ1-2, is GAGVSQTPSNKVTEKGKYVELRCDPISGHTALYWYRQSLGQGPEFLIYFQGTGAADDSGLPNDRFFAVRPEGSVSTLKIQRTERGDSAVYLCASSDNGRGTGEYPILGYTFGSGTRLTVV.

CDR3 protein: CASQDPSGGAPYEQYF. CDR3 DNA sequence: TGTGCCAGCCAGGACCCAAGCGGGGGGGCCCCCTACGAGCAGTACTTC. The chain links TRBV6-6 to TRBJ2-7, with 10 bases fitting TRBD2. The CDR3 covers 16 residues. The V gene end was trimmed by 8 bases and the J gene end by 2 bases; junction bases not matched to a gene: 12. Germline V gene lookup returns CDR1 MNHNY and CDR2 SVGAGI (reference sequence).

This rearrangement joins TRBV29-1 to TRBJ1-1, with a tentative D call TRBD1 (6 bases). The V and J ends lost 6 bases and 1 base respectively, with 12 bases between them. Germline-derived CDR1 and CDR2 are SQVTM and ANQGSEA. This CDR3 has 13 amino acids. The CDR3 spells CSVGRGRNTEAFF. The CDR3 nucleotides read TGCAGCGTAGGCAGGGGACGGAACACTGAAGCTTTCTTT.

This clone appeared once. The gene calls are TRBV19 and TRBJ1-4; 7 bases line up with TRBD1. The CDR3 totals 13 residues. Germline CDR1 LNHDA, CDR2 SQIVND (reference sequence). Trimming removed 6 bases from V and 5 bases from J; junction bases left unmatched: 3. The CDR3: CASRRGQNEKLFF. The CDR3 bases are TGTGCCAGTAGAAGGGGACAGAATGAAAAACTGTTTTTT.

This rearrangement joins TRBV5-1 to TRBJ2-7; a possible D gene is TRBD1 (6 bases). Germline CDR1 reads SGHRS; CDR2 reads YFSETQ. V lost 5 bases and J 3 bases, leaving 9 bases between the germline ends. This CDR3 has 12 residues. The CDR3 loop is CASRAGDYEQYF. The CDR3 coding sequence is TGCGCCAGCAGAGCAGGGGACTACGAGCAGTACTTC.

CDR3 amino acids: CASSYHLMGLLTEPQHF. CDR3 coding DNA: TGTGCCAGCAGCTATCACCTCATGGGGCTTTTGACGGAGCCCCAGCATTTT. The genes are TRBV21-1 and TRBJ1-5; the D call in the table, TRBD1, was not verified against the DNA. TRBV21-1 is termed a pseudogene. This CDR3 spans 17 amino acids.

The chain recombines TRBV20-1 with TRBJ2-1, with D perhaps TRBD1 (7 bases). The CDR3 is 19 residues long. Germline CDR1 DFQATT, CDR2 SNEGSKA (reference sequence). Trimming stripped 3 bases from V and 0 bases from J, with 24 bases between. For the CDR3, the DNA is TGCAGTGCTAGTCGTCCGCAGGGGGGAACTTATAGCTCCTACAATGAGCAGTTCTTC. Its protein is CSASRPQGGTYSSYNEQFF.

J is TRBJ2-7 and V is TRBV7-8; D is unclear. Germline V lookup: CDR1 SGHVS, CDR2 FQNEAQ. V was clipped by 5 bases and J by 6 bases, with 11 bases between them. This CDR3 comprises 12 residues. The CDR3 sequence is CASSPYLSEQYF. In DNA, the CDR3 is TGTGCCAGCAGCCCTTATTTGTCCGAGCAGTACTTC.

A word on this clone: Different DNA sequences within this sample yield the same CDR3. This chain connects TRBV18 to TRBJ2-5; 9 nucleotides align to TRBD1. V was clipped by 0 bases and J by 5 bases; unmatched bases: 4. Germline assignment: CDR1 KGHSH and CDR2 LQKENI. The CDR3 runs to 15 residues. The CDR3 here is CASSPPNRGLETQYF. CDR3 nucleotide sequence: TGTGCCAGCTCACCACCTAACAGGGGGCTTGAGACCCAGTACTTC.

The chain employs TRBV25-1 and TRBJ1-2; 7 bases agree with TRBD1. From germline, CDR1 is MGHDK and CDR2 SYGVNS. V lost 4 bases, J lost 7 bases, and 12 bases stayed unmatched. The CDR3 length is 15 residues. The CDR3 spells CASSGTGVGVSGYTF. As DNA, the CDR3 is TGTGCCAGCAGTGGAACAGGGGTGGGGGTTAGTGGCTACACCTTC.

V and J are TRBV12-3 or TRBV12-4 and TRBJ2-2, with D hard to call. This CDR3 has 13 amino acids. V gave up 5 bases and J gave up 5 bases, with 9 bases separating them. The CDR3 DNA follows: TGTGCCAGCAGTCCGGGTGGGACCGGGGAGCTGTTTTTT. Amino acid sequence: CASSPGGTGELFF.

The chain links TRBV7-8 to TRBJ2-1; D possibly corresponds to TRBD1 (6 bases). V lost 6 bases and J lost 0, with 15 bases in between. The CDR3 loop spans 16 amino acids. The germline gives CDR1 SGHVS, CDR2 FQNEAQ. CDR3 sequence reads: CASSSAQGSSYNEQFF. CDR3 DNA sequence: TGTGCCAGCAGTTCCGCCCAGGGGAGCTCCTACAATGAGCAGTTCTTC.

This rearrangement joins TRBV24-1 to TRBJ1-1; D might be TRBD1 (5 bases). The V end was cut by 4 bases, the J end by 0 bases, with 11 bases between. The CDR3 totals 15 residues. The germline V gene has CDR1 KGHDR and CDR2 SFDVKD. The CDR3 DNA follows: TGTGCCACCAGTGAGTGGGGGGGTATGAACACTGAAGCTTTCTTT. This translates into CATSEWGGMNTEAFF.

The chain uses TRBV9 and TRBJ2-2; D unclear. In germline, CDR1 is SGDLS, CDR2 YYNGEE. The length of the CDR3 is 15 residues. Trimming left V 0 bases short and J 4 bases short, with 10 bases between. CDR3 bases: TGTGCCAGCAGCGTAGATCTTACTACCACCGGGGAGCTGTTTTTT. It translates to CASSVDLTTTGELFF.

This clone has just one count. CDR3 DNA sequence: TGTGCCAGCCAAAGCGGGGGGCATAACACCGGGGAGCTGTTTTTT. The encoded protein is CASQSGGHNTGELFF. This chain links TRBV2 with TRBJ2-2; 9 positions match TRBD2. The CDR3 covers 15 residues. The germline CDR1 and CDR2 sequences are SNHLY and FYNNEI. Trimming at V came to 8 bases and at J to 2 bases, leaving 6 bases not matched to a gene.

The chain couples TRBV7-6 to TRBJ1-2; 8 positions match TRBD1. This CDR3 is 15 amino acids long. The V gene's germline CDR1 is SGHVS and CDR2 FNYEAQ. V trimming: 5 bases; J trimming: 6 bases; junction bases outside the gene matches: 11. The CDR3 DNA sequence: TGTGCCAGCAGCCCTGGCACAGGGGGATCTAATGGCTACACCTTC. Its translation: CASSPGTGGSNGYTF. The whole variable domain, filled in from reference TRBV7-6 and TRBJ1-2, reads GAGVSQSPRYKVTKRGQDVALRCDPISGHVSLYWYRQALGQGPEFLTYFNYEAQQDKSGLPNDRFSAERPEGSISTLTIQRTEQRDSAMYRCASSPGTGGSNGYTFGSGTRLTVV.

This sequence joins TRBV6-5 and TRBJ1-2; TRBD1 agrees at 7 bases. CDR3 size: 13 residues. In germline, CDR1 is MNHEY, CDR2 SVGAGI. With V trimmed by 2 bases and J by 8 bases, 5 bases remained unmatched. The CDR3 DNA sequence: TGTGCCAGCAGTTACGGCGCAGGGGGAGGCTACACCTTC. This sequence encodes CASSYGAGGGYTF.